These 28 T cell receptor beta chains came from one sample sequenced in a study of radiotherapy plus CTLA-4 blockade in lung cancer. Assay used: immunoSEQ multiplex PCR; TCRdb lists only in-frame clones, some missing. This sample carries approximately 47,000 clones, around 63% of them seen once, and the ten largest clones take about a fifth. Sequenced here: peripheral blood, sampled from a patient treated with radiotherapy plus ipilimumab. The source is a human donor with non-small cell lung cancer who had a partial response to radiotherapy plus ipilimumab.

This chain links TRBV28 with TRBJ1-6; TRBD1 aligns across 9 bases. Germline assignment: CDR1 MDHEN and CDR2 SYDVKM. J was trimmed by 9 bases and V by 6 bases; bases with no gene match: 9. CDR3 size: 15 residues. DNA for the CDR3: TGTGCCAGCAGAGCGAACAGGGGGCTAGTTTCACCCCTCCACTTT. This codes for CASRANRGLVSPLHF.

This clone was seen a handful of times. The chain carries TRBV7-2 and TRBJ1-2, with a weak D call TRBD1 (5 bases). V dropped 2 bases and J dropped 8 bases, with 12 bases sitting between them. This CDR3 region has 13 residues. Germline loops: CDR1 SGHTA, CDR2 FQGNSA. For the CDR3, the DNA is TGTGCCAGCAGCTTATCCCAGGGTAACGGCTACACCTTC. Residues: CASSLSQGNGYTF. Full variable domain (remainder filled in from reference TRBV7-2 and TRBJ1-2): GAGVSQSPSNKVTEKGKDVELRCDPISGHTALYWYRQSLGQGLEFLIYFQGNSAPDKSGLPSDRFSAERTGGSVSTLTIQRTQQEDSAVYLCASSLSQGNGYTFGSGTRLTVV.

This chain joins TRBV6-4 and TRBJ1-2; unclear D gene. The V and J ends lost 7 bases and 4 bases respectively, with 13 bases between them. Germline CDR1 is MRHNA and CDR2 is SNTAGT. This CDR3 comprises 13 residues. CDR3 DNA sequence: TGTGCCAGCAATCCGACATTGATCTATGGCTACACCTTC. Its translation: CASNPTLIYGYTF.

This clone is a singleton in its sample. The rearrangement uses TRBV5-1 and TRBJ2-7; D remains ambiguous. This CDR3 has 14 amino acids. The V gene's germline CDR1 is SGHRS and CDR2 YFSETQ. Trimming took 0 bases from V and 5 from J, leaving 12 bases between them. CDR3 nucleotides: TGCGCCAGCAGCTTGGAGAGCCGCGTCCACGAGCAGTACTTC. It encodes CASSLESRVHEQYF. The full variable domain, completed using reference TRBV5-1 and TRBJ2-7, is KAGVTQTPRYLIKTRGQQVTLSCSPISGHRSVSWYQQTPGQGLQFLFEYFSETQRNKGNFPGRFSGRQFSNSRSEMNVSTLELGDSALYLCASSLESRVHEQYFGPGTRLTVT.

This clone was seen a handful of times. The CDR3 here is CASSFGQTGRIHF. CDR3 sequence (DNA): TGTGCCAGTTCATTCGGACAGACGGGCCGGATCCATTTT. The rearrangement uses TRBV13 and TRBJ1-5; D is perhaps TRBD1 (6 bases). V gave up 9 bases and J gave up 16 bases, with 25 bases separating them. Germline V lookup: CDR1 PRHDT, CDR2 FYEKMQ (reference sequence). The CDR3 is made up of 13 amino acids.

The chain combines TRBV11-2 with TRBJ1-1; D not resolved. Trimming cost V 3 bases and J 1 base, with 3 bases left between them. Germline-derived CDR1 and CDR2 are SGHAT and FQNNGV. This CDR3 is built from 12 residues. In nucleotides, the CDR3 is TGTGCCAGCAGCTTCTCGAACACTGAAGCTTTCTTT. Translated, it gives CASSFSNTEAFF. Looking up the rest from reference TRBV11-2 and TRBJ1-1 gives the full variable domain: EAGVAQSPRYKIIEKRQSVAFWCNPISGHATLYWYQQILGQGPKLLIQFQNNGVVDDSQLPKDRFSAERLKGVDSTLKIQPAKLEDSAVYLCASSFSNTEAFFGQGTRLTVV.

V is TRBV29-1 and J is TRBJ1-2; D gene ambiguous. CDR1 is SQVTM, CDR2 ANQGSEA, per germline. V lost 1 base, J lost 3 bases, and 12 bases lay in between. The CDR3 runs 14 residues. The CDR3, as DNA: TGCAGCGTTGAAGGGGCCGCGAACTACTATGGCTACACCTTC. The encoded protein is CSVEGAANYYGYTF.

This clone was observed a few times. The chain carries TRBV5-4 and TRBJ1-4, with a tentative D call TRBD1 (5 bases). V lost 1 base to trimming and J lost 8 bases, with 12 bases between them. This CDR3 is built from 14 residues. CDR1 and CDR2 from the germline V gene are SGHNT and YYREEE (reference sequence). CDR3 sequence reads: CASSLLDSVEKLFF. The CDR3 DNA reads TGTGCCAGCAGCTTGCTTGACAGTGTCGAAAAACTGTTTTTT.

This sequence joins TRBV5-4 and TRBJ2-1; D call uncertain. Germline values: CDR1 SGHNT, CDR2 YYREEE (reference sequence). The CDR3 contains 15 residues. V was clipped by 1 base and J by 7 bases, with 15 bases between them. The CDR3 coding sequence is TGTGCCAGCAGCTTGCCCCGGTCGAACGGGAATGAGCAGTTCTTC. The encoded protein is CASSLPRSNGNEQFF.

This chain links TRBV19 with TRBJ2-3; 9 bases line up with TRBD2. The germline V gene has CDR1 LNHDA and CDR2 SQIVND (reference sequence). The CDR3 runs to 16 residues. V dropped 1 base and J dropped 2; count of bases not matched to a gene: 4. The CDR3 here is CASSIGASGATDTQYF. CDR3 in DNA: TGTGCCAGTAGTATAGGGGCTAGCGGGGCCACAGATACGCAGTATTTT.

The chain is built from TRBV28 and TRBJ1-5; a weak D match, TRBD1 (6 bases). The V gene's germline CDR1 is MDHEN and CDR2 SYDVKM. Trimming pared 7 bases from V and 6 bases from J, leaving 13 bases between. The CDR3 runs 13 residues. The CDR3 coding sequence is TGTGCCAGCAAAGGACAGACCCCTCAGCCCCAGCATTTT. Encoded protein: CASKGQTPQPQHF.

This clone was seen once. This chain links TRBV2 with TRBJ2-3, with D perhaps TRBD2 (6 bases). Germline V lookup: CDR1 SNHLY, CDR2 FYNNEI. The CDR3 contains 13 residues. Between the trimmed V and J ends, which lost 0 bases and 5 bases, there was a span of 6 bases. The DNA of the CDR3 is TGTGCCAGCAGTGAAGCGCGGGAAGATACGCAGTATTTT. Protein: CASSEAREDTQYF.

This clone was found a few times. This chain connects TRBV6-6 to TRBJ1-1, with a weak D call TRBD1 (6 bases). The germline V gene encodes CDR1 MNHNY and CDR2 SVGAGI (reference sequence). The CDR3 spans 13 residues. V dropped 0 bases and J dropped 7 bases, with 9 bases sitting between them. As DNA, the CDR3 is TGTGCCAGCAGTTACTCGATACAGGGTGAAGCTTTCTTT. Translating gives CASSYSIQGEAFF.

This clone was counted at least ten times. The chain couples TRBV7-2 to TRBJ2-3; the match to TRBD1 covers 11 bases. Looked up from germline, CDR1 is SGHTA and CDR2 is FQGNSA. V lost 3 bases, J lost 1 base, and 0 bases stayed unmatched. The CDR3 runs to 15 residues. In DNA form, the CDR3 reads TGTGCCAGCAGCTTGGGACAGGGGGGCACAGATACGCAGTATTTT. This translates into CASSLGQGGTDTQYF.

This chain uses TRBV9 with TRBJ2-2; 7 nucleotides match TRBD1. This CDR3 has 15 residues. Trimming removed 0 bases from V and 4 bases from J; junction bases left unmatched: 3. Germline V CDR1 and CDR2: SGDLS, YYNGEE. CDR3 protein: CASSVEGAFTGELFF. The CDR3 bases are TGTGCCAGCAGCGTAGAGGGGGCTTTCACCGGGGAGCTGTTTTTT.

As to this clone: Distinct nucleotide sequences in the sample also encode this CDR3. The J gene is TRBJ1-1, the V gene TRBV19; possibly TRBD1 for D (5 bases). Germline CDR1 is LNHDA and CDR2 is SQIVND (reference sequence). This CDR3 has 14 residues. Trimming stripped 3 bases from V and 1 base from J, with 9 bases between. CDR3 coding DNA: TGTGCCAGTAGTATTTATACAGGGAACACTGAAGCTTTCTTT. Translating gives CASSIYTGNTEAFF.

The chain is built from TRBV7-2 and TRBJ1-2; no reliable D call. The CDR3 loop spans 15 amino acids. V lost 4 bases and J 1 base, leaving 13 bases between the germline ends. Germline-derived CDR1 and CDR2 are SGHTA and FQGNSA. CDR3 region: CASSSAPGINYGYTF. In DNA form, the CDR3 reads TGTGCCAGCAGCTCCGCGCCGGGGATTAACTATGGCTACACCTTC. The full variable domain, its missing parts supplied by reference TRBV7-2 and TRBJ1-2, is GAGVSQSPSNKVTEKGKDVELRCDPISGHTALYWYRQSLGQGLEFLIYFQGNSAPDKSGLPSDRFSAERTGGSVSTLTIQRTQQEDSAVYLCASSSAPGINYGYTFGSGTRLTVV.

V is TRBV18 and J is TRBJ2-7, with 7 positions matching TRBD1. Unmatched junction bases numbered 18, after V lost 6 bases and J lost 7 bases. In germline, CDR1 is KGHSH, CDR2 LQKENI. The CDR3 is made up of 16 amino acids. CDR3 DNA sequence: TGTGCCAGCTCCCATAAAGTATCCATTCCCAGGGGGGAGCAGTACTTC. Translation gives CASSHKVSIPRGEQYF.

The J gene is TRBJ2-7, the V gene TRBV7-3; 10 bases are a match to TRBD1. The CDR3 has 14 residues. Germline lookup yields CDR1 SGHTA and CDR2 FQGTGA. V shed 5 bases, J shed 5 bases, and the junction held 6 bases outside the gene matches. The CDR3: CASSPGQGRHEQYF. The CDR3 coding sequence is TGTGCCAGCAGCCCGGGACAGGGGAGGCACGAGCAGTACTTC.

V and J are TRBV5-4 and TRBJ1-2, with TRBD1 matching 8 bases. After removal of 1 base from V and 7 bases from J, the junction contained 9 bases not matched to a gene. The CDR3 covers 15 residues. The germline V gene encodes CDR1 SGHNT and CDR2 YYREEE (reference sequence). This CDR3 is CASSLTGGFGGGYTF. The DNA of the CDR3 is TGTGCCAGCAGCTTGACAGGGGGATTCGGTGGTGGCTACACCTTC. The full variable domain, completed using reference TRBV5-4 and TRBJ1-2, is ETGVTQSPTHLIKTRGQQVTLRCSSQSGHNTVSWYQQALGQGPQFIFQYYREEENGRGNFPPRFSGLQFPNYSSELNVNALELDDSALYLCASSLTGGFGGGYTFGSGTRLTVV.

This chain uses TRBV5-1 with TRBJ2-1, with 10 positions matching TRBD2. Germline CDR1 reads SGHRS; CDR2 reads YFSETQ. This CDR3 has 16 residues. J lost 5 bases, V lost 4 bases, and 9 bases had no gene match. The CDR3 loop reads CASSPHTSGVDNEQFF. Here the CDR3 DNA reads TGCGCCAGCAGCCCCCATACTAGCGGGGTAGACAATGAGCAGTTCTTC.

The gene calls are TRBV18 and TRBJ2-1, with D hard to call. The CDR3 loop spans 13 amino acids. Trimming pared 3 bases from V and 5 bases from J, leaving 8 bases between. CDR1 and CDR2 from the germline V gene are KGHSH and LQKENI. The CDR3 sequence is CASSPLGDNEQFF. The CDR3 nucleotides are TGTGCCAGCTCACCTCTAGGAGACAATGAGCAGTTCTTC.

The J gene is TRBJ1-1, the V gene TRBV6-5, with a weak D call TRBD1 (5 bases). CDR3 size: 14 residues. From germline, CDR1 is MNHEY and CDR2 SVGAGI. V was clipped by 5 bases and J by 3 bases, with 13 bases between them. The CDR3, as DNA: TGTGCCAGCAGTCTCAGGGTGGCTGACACTGAAGCTTTCTTT. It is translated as CASSLRVADTEAFF.

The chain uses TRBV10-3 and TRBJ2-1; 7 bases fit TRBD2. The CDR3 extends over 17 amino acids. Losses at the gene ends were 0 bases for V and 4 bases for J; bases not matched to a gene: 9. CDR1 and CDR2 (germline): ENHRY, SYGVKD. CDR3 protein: CAISESMAAGEYNEQFF. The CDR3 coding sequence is TGTGCCATCAGTGAGTCGATGGCGGCGGGAGAGTACAATGAGCAGTTCTTC.

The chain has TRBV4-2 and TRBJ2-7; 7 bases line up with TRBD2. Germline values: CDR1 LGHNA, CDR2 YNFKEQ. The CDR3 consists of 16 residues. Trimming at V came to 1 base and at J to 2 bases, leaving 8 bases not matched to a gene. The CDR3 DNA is TGTGCCAGCAGCCAAGGCAGAAGCGGGATAGCCTACGAGCAGTACTTC. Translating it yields CASSQGRSGIAYEQYF.

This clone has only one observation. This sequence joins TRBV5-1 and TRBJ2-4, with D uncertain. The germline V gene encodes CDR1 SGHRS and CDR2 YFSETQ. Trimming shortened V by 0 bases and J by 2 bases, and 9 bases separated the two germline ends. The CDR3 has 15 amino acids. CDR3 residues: CASSLDGGTKNIQYF. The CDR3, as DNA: TGCGCCAGCAGCTTGGACGGCGGAACCAAAAACATTCAGTACTTC.

CDR3 sequence reads: CASSEGTSGSAPYEQYF. In DNA form, the CDR3 reads TGTGCCAGCAGTGAAGGGACTAGCGGGAGTGCCCCCTACGAGCAGTACTTC. This chain uses TRBV2 with TRBJ2-7; 13 bases match TRBD2. The CDR3 has 17 amino acids. With V trimmed by 1 base and J by 2 bases, 5 bases remained unmatched. Germline CDR1 SNHLY, CDR2 FYNNEI.

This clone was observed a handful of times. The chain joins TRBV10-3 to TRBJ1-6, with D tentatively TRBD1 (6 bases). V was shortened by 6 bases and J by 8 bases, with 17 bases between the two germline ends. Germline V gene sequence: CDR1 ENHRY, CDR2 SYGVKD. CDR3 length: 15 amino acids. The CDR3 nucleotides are TGTGCCATCAGGGGAGCGGGACACATTCATTCACCCCTCCACTTT. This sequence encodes CAIRGAGHIHSPLHF.